This T cell receptor (beta chain) was obtained from a study of response to subunit inactivated influenza vaccine. Study-wide findings and caveats: Authors suggested each seasonal influenza vaccination recruits few new T cells.

This clonotype was seen many times. The antigen is unknown. TCRdb redid the calling of the RT-PCR reads with MiXCR, one entry per CDR3 protein. This sample has more than 450,000 distinct CDR3 sequences; 7.6% occur once, and the top ten carry over 10%. The CDR3 spans 17 residues. V lost 0 bases to trimming and J lost 6 bases, with 20 bases between them. The V gene's germline CDR1 is SGDLS and CDR2 YYNGEE. This receptor was identified in a man aged 50 to 75 who received an inactivated influenza vaccine. The J gene is TRBJ2-3, the V gene TRBV9; D may be TRBD1 (6 bases). The material sequenced was PBMCs from blood, taken 23 to 25 months after vaccination. DNA of the CDR3: TGTGCCAGCAGCGTAGGATACCAGGGGCGATTGATTGATACGCAGTATTTT. This gives the protein CASSVGYQGRLIDTQYF.